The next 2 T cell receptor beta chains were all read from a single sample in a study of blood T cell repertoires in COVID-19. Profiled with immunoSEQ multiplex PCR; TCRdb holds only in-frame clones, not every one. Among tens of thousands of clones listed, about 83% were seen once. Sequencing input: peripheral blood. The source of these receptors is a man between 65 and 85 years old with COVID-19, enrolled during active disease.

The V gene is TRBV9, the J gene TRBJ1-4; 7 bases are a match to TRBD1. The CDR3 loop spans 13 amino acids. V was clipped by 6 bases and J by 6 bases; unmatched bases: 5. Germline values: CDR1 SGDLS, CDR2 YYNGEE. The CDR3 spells CASTDRADEKLFF. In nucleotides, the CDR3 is TGTGCCAGCACCGACAGGGCAGATGAAAAACTGTTTTTT.

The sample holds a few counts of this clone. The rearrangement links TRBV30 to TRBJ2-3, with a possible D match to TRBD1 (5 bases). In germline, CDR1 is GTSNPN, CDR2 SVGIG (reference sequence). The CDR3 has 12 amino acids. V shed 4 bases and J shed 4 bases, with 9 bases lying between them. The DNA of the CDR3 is TGTGCCTGGACTTCAGGGCCAGATACGCAGTATTTT. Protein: CAWTSGPDTQYF.